The present TCR beta chain was sequenced within a study of control samples from healthy donors and cancer patients. Assay used: immunoSEQ multiplex PCR; TCRdb lists only in-frame clones, some missing. The sample holds about 82,000 clones, roughly 90% seen once. V was pared by 4 bases and J by 5 bases, with 12 bases between. Germline V lookup: CDR1 SGHRS, CDR2 YFSETQ. The CDR3 consists of 14 residues. The clonotype was recovered from a man aged 45-65 years in good health. The sequencing sample was made of blood. V usage is TRBV5-1 and J usage is TRBJ2-2; possibly TRBD1 for D (7 bases). The CDR3 region is CASSPRGETGELFF. CDR3 nucleotide sequence: TGCGCCAGCAGCCCCAGGGGGGAGACCGGGGAGCTGTTTTTT.